The 8 T cell receptor beta chains in this list originate from one sample, sequenced in a study of patients and donors after allogeneic stem cell transplantation (dated by TCRdb to 2020 to 2022). The library was prepared using RT-PCR. Data came from a NextSeq 550. The public reads were reprocessed in TCRdb via fastp at Q25 and MiXCR, keeping in-frame beta chains. CDR3 protein duplicates are merged, each entry listing the most common genes and DNA. This sample has roughly 140,000 distinct CDR3 sequences in its table, and about a third of those were observed once. The ten biggest clones cover around 50% of the sample. The specimen sequenced was blood, either unsorted or a sorted T cell fraction (not recorded which). The receptor set was obtained from a human donor who was either an allogeneic HSCT recipient or a stem cell or donor lymphocyte infusion donor (not recorded which). It is not recorded whose cells these are; they may come from a transplant donor.

V usage is TRBV11-2 and J usage is TRBJ2-1; weak D call: TRBD2 (6 bases). Germline V gene data show CDR1 as SGHAT and CDR2 as FQNNGV. Trimming left V 6 bases short and J 7 bases short, with 13 bases between. The CDR3 consists of 13 residues. This CDR3 reads CASREVGGNEQFF. The CDR3 DNA reads as TGTGCCAGCAGAGAGGTGGGGGGAAATGAGCAGTTCTTC.

The chain is built from TRBV24-1 and TRBJ1-1; TRBD1 might be the D (6 bases). This CDR3 has 14 amino acids. Per the germline V gene, CDR1 is KGHDR and CDR2 is SFDVKD. Trimming took off 9 bases at V and 1 base at J, with 14 bases between the two ends. In DNA, the CDR3 is TGTGCCACCTGGAAGGAACAGGGGAACACTGAAGCTTTCTTT. As protein: CATWKEQGNTEAFF.

The CDR3: CASSQDRGPHQPQHF. The CDR3 DNA is TGTGCCAGCAGCCAGGACAGGGGCCCTCATCAGCCCCAGCATTTT. The gene calls are TRBV7-6 and TRBJ1-5; TRBD1 matches 9 bases. Germline CDR1 reads SGHVS; CDR2 reads FNYEAQ. Trimming removed 5 bases from V and 5 bases from J; junction bases left unmatched: 7. The CDR3 is made up of 15 amino acids.

The chain carries TRBV10-2 and TRBJ1-5, with TRBD1 identical over 7 bases. Losses at the gene ends were 6 bases for V and 7 bases for J; bases not matched to a gene: 6. The germline V gene has CDR1 WSHSY and CDR2 SAAADI. The CDR3 extends over 13 amino acids. The CDR3 DNA reads as TGCGCCAGCAGCTTCGGACAGGTCCAGCCCCAGCATTTT. Protein: CASSFGQVQPQHF.

The chain carries TRBV5-1 and TRBJ1-2; 7 positions match TRBD1. Germline values: CDR1 SGHRS, CDR2 YFSETQ. After removal of 0 bases from V and 5 bases from J, the junction contained 10 bases not matched to a gene. The CDR3 has 16 amino acids. The CDR3 loop reads CASSLVVPGTDYGYTF. DNA of the CDR3: TGCGCCAGCAGCTTGGTGGTCCCCGGGACAGATTATGGCTACACCTTC.

V gene TRBV27 combines with J gene TRBJ1-2; D not resolved. Trimming took off 10 bases at V and 9 bases at J, with 21 bases between the two ends. The V gene's germline CDR1 is MNHEY and CDR2 SMNVEV (reference sequence). This CDR3 has 13 amino acids. This chain's CDR3 is CAITFRRADSYTF. For the CDR3, the DNA is TGTGCCATCACCTTTAGGAGGGCCGATAGCTACACCTTC.

This clonotype was seen only a few times. This chain links TRBV4-2 with TRBJ1-5; no clear D. Per germline, CDR1 LGHNA and CDR2 YNFKEQ. V was pared by 0 bases and J by 2 bases, with 17 bases between. This CDR3 is built from 18 residues. The CDR3 loop reads CASSQEECDIGCNQPQHF. DNA for the CDR3: TGTGCCAGCAGCCAAGAGGAGTGTGACATAGGGTGCAATCAGCCCCAGCATTTT.

The V call is TRBV5-6, the J call TRBJ2-3, with D possibly called TRBD1 or TRBD2 (5 bases each). The CDR3 is 17 residues long. Germline-derived CDR1 and CDR2 are SGHDT and YYEEEE. V shed 4 bases and J shed 0 bases, with 18 bases lying between them. The CDR3 coding sequence is TGTGCCAGCAGCCTGACGACCGGGGCAGTTAGCACAGATACGCAGTATTTT. Encoded protein: CASSLTTGAVSTDTQYF.